This note documents a single TCR beta chain sequence. The data originate from a study of cytomegalovirus exposure and HLA in healthy donors. About the research overall: Genotyping showed around four fifths of over 350 donors falling in the Caucasian-associated ancestry cluster.

Trimming took 7 bases from V and 4 from J, leaving 11 bases between them. The CDR3 contains 13 residues. CDR1 is ENHRY and CDR2 is SYGVKD in the germline V gene. In the PCR, 60 Vbeta and 13 Jbeta primers were used. Libraries were prepared by immunoSEQ multiplex PCR; TCRdb keeps only in-frame clonotypes and omits some of them. Its clone listing holds 100,000 to 150,000 clones. The J gene is TRBJ1-5, the V gene TRBV10-3, with a possible D match to TRBD1 (5 bases). Sequencing used PBMCs. This receptor was obtained from a man aged 18 to 30 in good health and CMV-seronegative. The CDR3 DNA reads TGTGCCATCAAGGATGGGGGGAATCAGCCCCAGCATTTT. It codes for CAIKDGGNQPQHF.